The rows below give T cell receptor beta chains drawn from one sample of a study of cytomegalovirus exposure and HLA in healthy donors. The protocol was immunoSEQ multiplex PCR, while the TCRdb copy is restricted to in-frame clones and leaves out a portion. This repertoire shows some 100,000 clones, more than 75% found once; its top ten account for just under 4%. The material sequenced was PBMCs. Every receptor here comes from a woman in her forties or fifties in good health and CMV-seropositive. Each CDR3 is given with its conserved first and last residue. Fields, in order: V gene, J gene, D gene, clone size, CDR3 protein, CDR3 DNA. The D gene is left open where the match is weak. Part of the rows lack a size; the others show once, few, many or a class for expanded clones.

TRBV5-1	TRBJ1-1	-	-	CASSLRGNEAFF	TGCGCCAGCAGCCTCAGGGGAAATGAAGCTTTCTTT
TRBV10-3	TRBJ2-1	TRBD2	-	CAISEITGTSGVGEQFF	TGTGCCATCAGTGAGATAACCGGGACTAGCGGGGTTGGTGAGCAGTTCTTC
TRBV18	TRBJ1-2	-	-	CASSAMGGYTF	TGTGCCAGCTCCGCCATGGGCGGCTACACCTTC
TRBV4-1	TRBJ2-3	-	-	CASSQATGDTQYF	TGCGCCAGCAGCCAGGCGACCGGGGATACGCAGTATTTT
TRBV2	TRBJ1-1	-	-	CASSDSWPEAFF	TGTGCCAGCAGTGACAGTTGGCCGGAAGCTTTCTTT
TRBV4-2	TRBJ2-1	TRBD1	-	CASSQEQGNEQFF	TGTGCCAGCAGCCAGGAACAGGGGAATGAGCAGTTCTTC
TRBV13	TRBJ2-1	-	-	CASSHTTRDNEQFF	TGTGCCAGCAGCCATACTACTAGGGACAATGAGCAGTTCTTC
TRBV7-9	TRBJ1-1	-	-	CASSLTGSRGNTEAFF	TGTGCCAGCAGCTTAACCGGTAGTAGGGGGAACACTGAAGCTTTCTTT
TRBV7-3	TRBJ2-1	-	-	CASSPGLLGGGVFGEQFF	TGTGCCAGCAGCCCTGGCCTCCTCGGGGGTGGGGTTTTCGGTGAGCAGTTCTTC
TRBV2	TRBJ1-5	-	-	CASTRENQPQHF	TGTGCCAGCACACGGGAAAATCAGCCCCAGCATTTT
TRBV6-5	TRBJ2-2	TRBD2	once	CASSYSGTVTGELFF	TGTGCCAGCAGTTACAGCGGGACTGTCACCGGGGAGCTGTTTTTT
TRBV5-4	TRBJ2-7	TRBD1	-	CASSGTGADEQYF	TGTGCCAGCAGCGGGACAGGGGCCGACGAGCAGTACTTC
TRBV10-3	TRBJ1-6	TRBD1	-	CAISREGQGGSPLHF	TGTGCCATCAGTCGGGAGGGACAGGGCGGATCACCCCTCCACTTT
TRBV19	TRBJ2-2	-	-	CASSVDSGHTGELFF	TGTGCCAGTAGTGTGGACAGCGGACACACCGGGGAGCTGTTTTTT
TRBV21-1	TRBJ2-7	-	-	CASSSRGRSAYEQYF	TGTGCCAGCAGCAGCAGGGGTAGGTCAGCCTACGAGCAGTACTTC
TRBV30	TRBJ1-2	-	-	CAWSHRWPNYGYTF	TGTGCCTGGAGCCACAGGTGGCCTAACTATGGCTACACCTTC
TRBV19	TRBJ2-7	-	-	CASSSGSYEQYF	TGTGCCAGTAGTAGCGGCTCCTACGAGCAGTACTTC
TRBV5-4	TRBJ2-3	-	-	CASSLSLGGEETQYF	TGTGCCAGCAGCCTTTCCTTAGGGGGGGAGGAAACGCAGTATTTT
TRBV9	TRBJ2-5	TRBD2	-	CASSVARGGPQETQYF	TGTGCCAGCAGCGTAGCTCGGGGGGGGCCCCAAGAGACCCAGTACTTC
TRBV19	TRBJ1-4	-	-	CASMRGEKLFF	TGTGCCAGTATGAGAGGTGAAAAACTGTTTTTT
TRBV28	TRBJ1-1	-	-	CASSLPPGDTEAFF	TGTGCCAGCAGTTTACCCCCAGGGGACACTGAAGCTTTCTTT
TRBV11-2	TRBJ2-3	-	-	CASSLDTSVSTDTQYF	TGTGCCAGCAGCTTAGATACAAGCGTAAGCACAGATACGCAGTATTTT
TRBV5-1	TRBJ1-5	-	-	CASSLGGINQPQHF	TGCGCCAGCAGCTTGGGAGGGATAAATCAGCCCCAGCATTTT
TRBV19	TRBJ2-7	-	once	CATQVEGDYEQYF	TGTGCCACCCAGGTTGAGGGGGACTACGAGCAGTACTTC
TRBV11-1	TRBJ2-7	TRBD2	few	CASSVGWSGGGEQYF	TGTGCCAGCAGCGTTGGGTGGAGCGGGGGCGGAGAGCAGTACTTC
TRBV10-3	TRBJ2-5	TRBD2	-	CAISESASGQETQYF	TGTGCCATCAGTGAGTCGGCTAGCGGCCAAGAGACCCAGTACTTC
TRBV30	TRBJ1-6	-	-	CAWRGQGTYNSPLHF	TGTGCCTGGAGAGGGCAGGGGACCTATAATTCACCCCTCCACTTT
TRBV12-5	TRBJ1-1	-	once	CASGALVNTEAFF	TGTGCTAGTGGTGCGCTTGTTAACACTGAAGCTTTCTTT
TRBV30	TRBJ2-1	TRBD1	-	CACGQVYNEQLF	TGTGCCTGTGGACAGGTCTACAATGAGCAGCTCTTC
TRBV2	TRBJ1-2	-	-	CASTTPGKDPPGGYTF	TGTGCCAGCACAACCCCCGGTAAAGACCCGCCGGGAGGCTACACCTTC
TRBV5-1	TRBJ2-7	TRBD1	-	CASSLGQGGDEQYF	TGCGCCAGCAGCTTGGGACAGGGTGGGGACGAGCAGTACTTC
TRBV6-6	TRBJ1-1	TRBD1	-	CASNPQGANTEAFF	TGTGCCAGTAATCCACAGGGGGCTAACACTGAAGCTTTCTTT
TRBV10-3	TRBJ1-1	-	-	CAISESHRANTEAFF	TGTGCCATCAGTGAGTCTCACAGGGCGAACACTGAAGCTTTCTTT
TRBV6-4	TRBJ1-1	-	-	CASRETERGENTEAFF	TGTGCCAGCAGGGAGACAGAACGCGGCGAGAACACTGAAGCTTTCTTT
TRBV4-2	TRBJ2-1	TRBD2	-	CASSQELGGYNEQFF	TGTGCCAGCAGCCAAGAACTGGGAGGGTACAATGAGCAGTTCTTC
TRBV18	TRBJ2-5	-	-	CASSIGQSWETQYF	TGTGCCAGCTCTATCGGACAATCCTGGGAGACCCAGTACTTC
TRBV9	TRBJ2-5	TRBD2	-	CASSTSLGGEAETQYF	TGTGCCAGCAGCACATCCCTGGGGGGGGAGGCGGAGACCCAGTACTTC
TRBV27	TRBJ1-5	-	-	CASSRGGGHSNQPQHF	TGTGCCAGCAGCCGAGGGGGGGGGCATAGCAATCAGCCCCAGCATTTT
TRBV6-1	TRBJ1-5	TRBD1	few	CASGTGWDQPQHF	TGTGCCAGCGGGACAGGGTGGGATCAGCCCCAGCATTTT
TRBV29-1	TRBJ1-1	-	few	CSVEDRLSNTEAFF	TGCAGCGTTGAAGATCGACTGTCGAACACTGAAGCTTTCTTT
TRBV10-1	TRBJ2-1	-	-	CASSASVNEQFF	TGCGCCAGCAGTGCTAGCGTCAATGAGCAGTTCTTC
TRBV19	TRBJ2-4	-	once	CASSIAGKKNIQYF	TGTGCCAGTAGTATAGCGGGGAAAAAAAACATTCAGTACTTC
TRBV30	TRBJ2-5	TRBD1	-	CAWRQTGGRETQYF	TGTGCCTGGAGGCAGACAGGGGGTCGGGAGACCCAGTACTTC
TRBV9	TRBJ2-3	TRBD2	-	CASSAPFLPSGGADIDTQYF	TGTGCCAGCAGCGCTCCCTTCTTACCTAGCGGGGGGGCGGATATAGATACGCAGTATTTT
TRBV29-1	TRBJ2-3	TRBD2	-	CSVILAENYTDTQYF	TGCAGCGTGATACTAGCGGAAAATTACACAGATACGCAGTATTTT
TRBV4-1	TRBJ2-1	-	few	CASSQLPGTSRDNEQFF	TGCGCCAGCAGCCAACTCCCCGGGACTTCCCGAGACAATGAGCAGTTCTTC
TRBV6-5	TRBJ1-2	-	-	CASSLGTTNYGYTF	TGTGCCAGCAGCCTCGGGACAACTAACTATGGCTACACCTTC
TRBV7-9	TRBJ2-7	TRBD2	-	CASSLVPSGTPIDYEQYF	TGTGCCAGCAGCTTAGTGCCTAGCGGGACCCCTATTGACTACGAGCAGTACTTC
TRBV9	TRBJ1-1	TRBD1	-	CASSPAGTGNTEAFF	TGTGCCAGCAGCCCGGCCGGGACAGGGAACACTGAAGCTTTCTTT
TRBV5-1	TRBJ2-1	TRBD1	-	CASSLSQGGAYNEQFF	TGCGCCAGCAGCTTGTCTCAAGGGGGCGCCTACAATGAGCAGTTCTTC
TRBV2	TRBJ1-4	-	-	CASTPRGGLLDEKLFF	TGTGCCAGCACCCCAAGGGGGGGACTTTTGGATGAAAAACTGTTTTTT
TRBV30	TRBJ2-1	TRBD2	-	CAYRTSGWSSYNEQFF	TGTGCCTACCGGACTAGCGGGTGGAGCTCCTACAATGAGCAGTTCTTC
TRBV10-3	TRBJ2-7	TRBD1	-	CAISEYHGTGEYF	TGTGCCATCAGTGAGTATCACGGGACAGGGGAGTACTTC
TRBV30	TRBJ1-2	TRBD1	-	CAWSVTSSGGGYTF	TGTGCCTGGAGTGTAACATCGTCAGGGGGTGGCTACACCTTC
TRBV10-2	TRBJ2-7	TRBD1	-	CASSAGQGTYEQYF	TGCGCCAGCAGTGCAGGACAGGGGACCTACGAGCAGTACTTC
TRBV27	TRBJ2-1	TRBD2	-	CASSSGGSSYNEQFF	TGTGCCAGCAGTTCGGGCGGGAGCTCCTACAATGAGCAGTTCTTC
TRBV6-1	TRBJ2-6	-	-	CASRPGGSGANVLTF	TGTGCCAGCAGGCCTGGCGGCTCTGGGGCCAACGTCCTGACTTTC